The clone carrying this T cell receptor beta chain came up a few times. Its specificity is not known. Germline loops: CDR1 MNHEY, CDR2 SVGAGI. This CDR3 is 15 amino acids long. The V gene lost 6 bases and the J gene lost 7 bases, with 16 bases spanning the gap. Among the donors, all were healthy bone marrow donors. PCR amplification relied on 60 Vbeta primers (plus 13 Jbeta primers). Libraries were prepared by immunoSEQ multiplex PCR; TCRdb keeps only in-frame clonotypes and omits some of them. Altogether approximately 110,000 clones are present, more than 60% being singletons, with the ten largest covering less than 4.5%. This record comes from a study of cytomegalovirus exposure and HLA in healthy donors. Findings and limits, study-wide: The study reported that TCR beta sequences accurately predicted HLA-A and HLA-B alleles in most subjects. Most TCR sequences showed up rarely, but some public TCRs showed up in many donors. There were 164 TCR beta chains listed as cytomegalovirus-associated.

The sample taken for sequencing was PBMCs. This clonotype was obtained from a woman between 40 and 50 years old in good health and CMV-seronegative. The chain combines TRBV6-5 with TRBJ1-6, with TRBD1 as a possible D gene (6 bases). CDR3 amino acids: CASRLNRVGNSPLHF. For the CDR3, the DNA is TGTGCCAGCAGATTAAACAGGGTTGGAAATTCACCCCTCCACTTT.